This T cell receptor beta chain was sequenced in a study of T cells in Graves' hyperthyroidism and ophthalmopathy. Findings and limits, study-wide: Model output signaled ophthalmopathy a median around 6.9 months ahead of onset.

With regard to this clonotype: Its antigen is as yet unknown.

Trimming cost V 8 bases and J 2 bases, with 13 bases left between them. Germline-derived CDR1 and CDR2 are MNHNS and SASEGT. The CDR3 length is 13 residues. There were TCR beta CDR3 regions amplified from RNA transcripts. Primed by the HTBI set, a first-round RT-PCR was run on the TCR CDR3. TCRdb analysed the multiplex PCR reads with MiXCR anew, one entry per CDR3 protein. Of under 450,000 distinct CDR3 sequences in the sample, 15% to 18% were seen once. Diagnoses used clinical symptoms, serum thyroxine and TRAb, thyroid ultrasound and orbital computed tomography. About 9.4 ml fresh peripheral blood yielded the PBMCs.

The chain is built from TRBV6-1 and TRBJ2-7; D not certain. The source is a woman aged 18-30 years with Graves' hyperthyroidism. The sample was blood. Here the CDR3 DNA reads TGTGCCAGCCAACCGGGCGGCACCTACGAGCAGTACTTC. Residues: CASQPGGTYEQYF.